The TCR beta chain described here comes from a study of shared clonotypes between healthy human individuals. Study context: Three CD4 naive, three CD4 memory, two CD8 naive and one CD8 memory plate were used per donor. Study findings and constraints: At large depth, rarefaction still showed sorted-subset sequencing to be incomplete.

This CDR3 contains 11 residues. The germline gives CDR1 DFQATT, CDR2 SNEGSKA (reference sequence). Trimming shortened V by 5 bases and J by 5 bases, and 7 bases separated the two germline ends. Remarks on this clone: The antigen is undetermined.

Investigators divided CD4+ cells into CD45RA+ naive and CD45RA-negative memory subsets. On sorted subsets, replicate PCRs used 150 to 250 ng DNA, or 30,000 or so T cell genomes. The data were produced by immunoSEQ multiplex PCR, yet TCRdb's version contains in-frame clones alone and is incomplete. This table holds under 1,100,000 clones, around 74% found once. The specimen was memory CD4+ T cells sorted from blood. The subset denotes: CD45RA-negative fraction. This chain connects TRBV20-1 to TRBJ2-1, with D maybe TRBD1 (6 bases). The clonotype was recovered from a man aged 18 to 30 in good health. The CDR3 region is CSAPGDNEQFF. The CDR3 DNA is TGCAGTGCTCCAGGGGACAATGAGCAGTTCTTC.